The source of this T cell receptor beta chain is a study of cytomegalovirus exposure and HLA in healthy donors. Between the trimmed V and J ends, which lost 0 bases and 4 bases, there was a span of 6 bases. Germline CDR1 is MNHEY and CDR2 is SVGAGI. CDR3 length: 13 amino acids. PCR primers comprised 60 Vbeta and 13 Jbeta primers. Measured with immunoSEQ multiplex PCR; TCRdb has only the in-frame clones, and not every one. The profile shows under 200,000 clones, 77% of them singletons. The gene calls are TRBV6-5 and TRBJ1-2; D is unclear. Sequenced material: PBMCs. The TCR sequence derives from a woman in her 40s in good health and CMV-seropositive. The CDR3 region has the DNA TGTGCCAGCAGTTACTCGAGGCTCTATGGCTACACCTTC. Amino acid sequence: CASSYSRLYGYTF.